Presented here are 27 T cell receptor beta chains from one specimen sequenced in a study of blood T cell repertoires in COVID-19. Repertoires were generated with immunoSEQ multiplex PCR, while TCRdb's copy carries only in-frame clones and drops some. This table holds 130,000 to 150,000 clones, more than 60% found once. Sample: peripheral blood. All receptors derive from a woman aged 55 to 70 with acute or convalescent COVID-19.

This chain links TRBV30 with TRBJ2-3, with D uncertain. This CDR3 spans 14 amino acids. Trimming removed 1 base at V and 4 bases at J, with 12 bases between. Germline CDR1 reads GTSNPN; CDR2 reads SVGIG (reference sequence). CDR3 in amino acids: CAWSGSRLSDTQYF. The CDR3 DNA is TGTGCCTGGAGTGGTTCGCGACTTTCAGATACGCAGTATTTT.

V gene TRBV5-1 combines with J gene TRBJ2-7; D may be TRBD1 (5 bases). The CDR3 spans 15 residues. Germline CDR1 is SGHRS and CDR2 is YFSETQ. The V end was cut by 0 bases, the J end by 2 bases, with 12 bases between. CDR3 loop: CASSLAKGPTYEQYF. The DNA of the CDR3 is TGCGCCAGCAGCTTGGCCAAGGGGCCTACCTACGAGCAGTACTTC. Full variable domain (remainder filled in from reference TRBV5-1 and TRBJ2-7): KAGVTQTPRYLIKTRGQQVTLSCSPISGHRSVSWYQQTPGQGLQFLFEYFSETQRNKGNFPGRFSGRQFSNSRSEMNVSTLELGDSALYLCASSLAKGPTYEQYFGPGTRLTVT.

This clone was seen a few times. V and J are TRBV27 and TRBJ2-5; 13 bases are shared with TRBD2. The V gene's germline CDR1 is MNHEY and CDR2 SMNVEV (reference sequence). The CDR3 runs 15 residues. J gave up 5 bases and V 5 bases, and 5 bases lay outside the gene matches. CDR3 nucleotides: TGTGCCAGCAGTGTGACTAGCGGGAGGTACGAGACCCAGTACTTC. It specifies CASSVTSGRYETQYF.

The chain links TRBV28 to TRBJ2-7, with TRBD2 matching 14 bases. Trimming took 4 bases from V and 2 from J; bases not matched to a gene: 10. CDR1 and CDR2 (germline): MDHEN, SYDVKM. The CDR3 has 18 amino acids. This CDR3 is CASSSDGLAGGGPYEQYF. The DNA of the CDR3 is TGTGCCAGCAGTTCTGACGGACTAGCGGGAGGAGGGCCCTACGAGCAGTACTTC.

CDR3 protein: CASSPTGSGNQPQHF. The CDR3 nucleotides read TGTGCCAGCTCACCGACAGGAAGTGGGAATCAGCCCCAGCATTTT. This sequence joins TRBV18 and TRBJ1-5, with a possible D match to TRBD1 (6 bases). V was shortened by 3 bases and J by 4 bases, with 13 bases between the two germline ends. CDR3 length: 15 residues. Germline assignment: CDR1 KGHSH and CDR2 LQKENI.

V and J are TRBV15 and TRBJ2-5; TRBD2 agrees at 12 bases. The CDR3 length is 18 residues. V shed 1 base, J shed 2 bases, and the junction held 8 bases outside the gene matches. Germline V gene lookup returns CDR1 LNHNV and CDR2 YYDKDF (reference sequence). The CDR3: CATSRGRLAGAGQETQYF. CDR3 in DNA: TGTGCCACCAGCAGAGGCAGACTAGCGGGAGCTGGGCAAGAGACCCAGTACTTC.

The rearrangement links TRBV4-1 to TRBJ1-4; the match to TRBD1 covers 8 bases. V trimming: 3 bases; J trimming: 3 bases; junction bases outside the gene matches: 6. Germline CDR1 is MGHRA and CDR2 is YSYEKL. This CDR3 comprises 16 residues. CDR3 sequence (DNA): TGCGCCAGCAGCCAGCCCCAGGGGGCGCCTAATGAAAAACTGTTTTTT. Translated, it gives CASSQPQGAPNEKLFF.

This clone was seen more than once but under ten times. The V and J genes are TRBV7-8 and TRBJ2-1; 14 bases match TRBD2. This CDR3 region has 17 residues. CDR1 and CDR2 (germline): SGHVS, FQNEAQ. The ends lost 5 bases at V and 9 bases at J; junction bases unmatched: 12. The DNA for the CDR3 is TGTGCCAGCAGCCAAAGTCCGGGACTAGCGGGAGCAGTTGAGCAGTTCTTC. This translates into CASSQSPGLAGAVEQFF.

CDR3 DNA: TGTGCCACCGGTACGCGGTGGGGAAACACCATATATTTT. It specifies CATGTRWGNTIYF. The chain is built from TRBV15 and TRBJ1-3; D call uncertain. The CDR3 covers 13 residues. Germline V gene data show CDR1 as LNHNV and CDR2 as YYDKDF (reference sequence). V lost 8 bases and J lost 4, with 12 bases in between.

V gene TRBV21-1 combines with J gene TRBJ1-5; the D call in the table, TRBD1, was not verified against the DNA. TRBV21-1 is classified as a pseudogene. The CDR3 runs 14 residues. CDR3 protein: CASSPRTIRQPQHF. The CDR3 nucleotides are TGTGCCAGCAGTCCCCGGACAATCCGTCAGCCCCAGCATTTT.

The chain is built from TRBV28 and TRBJ1-2, with 8 bases lining up with TRBD1. V lost 5 bases and J lost 1; bases outside the gene matches: 9. This CDR3 spans 16 amino acids. The germline CDR1 and CDR2 sequences are MDHEN and SYDVKM. CDR3 in amino acids: CASSTSWTGYNYGYTF. The CDR3 DNA follows: TGTGCCAGCAGTACATCCTGGACAGGGTATAACTATGGCTACACCTTC.

This chain links TRBV5-1 with TRBJ2-1; D is possibly TRBD1 (5 bases). V was trimmed by 0 bases and J by 0 bases, leaving 10 bases between them. Germline CDR1 SGHRS, CDR2 YFSETQ. This CDR3 region has 16 residues. CDR3 protein: CASSLAGQNSYNEQFF. The CDR3 DNA follows: TGCGCCAGCAGCTTGGCAGGGCAGAACTCCTACAATGAGCAGTTCTTC.

The chain links TRBV27 to TRBJ1-3; 9 bases agree with TRBD1. Germline CDR1 reads MNHEY; CDR2 reads SMNVEV (reference sequence). The CDR3 has 14 amino acids. With V trimmed by 8 bases and J by 2 bases, 4 bases remained unmatched. The DNA of the CDR3 is TGTGCCAGCGCCCGGGACAGGGCTGGAAACACCATATATTTT. Translating it yields CASARDRAGNTIYF.

The V and J genes are TRBV15 and TRBJ1-6; D might be TRBD1 (6 bases). The CDR3 sequence is 13 residues long. V shed 5 bases and J shed 8 bases, with 10 bases lying between them. CDR1 and CDR2 (germline): LNHNV, YYDKDF (reference sequence). CDR3 protein: CATSLTGDSPLHF. DNA for the CDR3: TGTGCCACCAGCTTGACAGGTGATTCACCCCTCCACTTT. Full variable domain (remainder filled in from reference TRBV15 and TRBJ1-6): DAMVIQNPRYQVTQFGKPVTLSCSQTLNHNVMYWYQQKSSQAPKLLFHYYDKDFNNEADTPDNFQSRRPNTSFCFLDIRSPGLGDTAMYLCATSLTGDSPLHFGNGTRLTVT.

The rearrangement links TRBV28 to TRBJ1-1; D is ambiguous. The V gene lost 8 bases and the J gene lost 2 bases, with 6 bases spanning the gap. The germline gives CDR1 MDHEN, CDR2 SYDVKM. This CDR3 is built from 11 residues. CDR3 in amino acids: CASLENTEAFF. The CDR3 DNA is TGTGCCAGCCTAGAAAACACTGAAGCTTTCTTT.

The V gene is TRBV7-9, the J gene TRBJ1-1; 11 bases match TRBD1. V was pared by 5 bases and J by 2 bases, with 1 base of the junction left unmatched. Looked up from germline, CDR1 is SEHNR and CDR2 is FQNEAQ (reference sequence). CDR3 length: 14 residues. The CDR3 DNA sequence: TGTGCCAGCAGCGGGACAGGGGGAAACACTGAAGCTTTCTTT. Its protein is CASSGTGGNTEAFF.

This rearrangement joins TRBV14 to TRBJ2-3, with 7 bases identical to TRBD2. Germline V gene lookup returns CDR1 SGHDN and CDR2 FVKESK. This CDR3 is built from 15 residues. V shed 1 base, J shed 3 bases, and the junction held 4 bases outside the gene matches. This chain's CDR3 is CASSQAGGWTDTQYF. DNA of the CDR3: TGTGCCAGCAGCCAAGCGGGAGGTTGGACAGATACGCAGTATTTT.

This chain links TRBV3-1 (or the pseudogene TRBV3-2) with TRBJ1-1; maybe TRBD1 (6 bases). V lost 7 bases and J 1 base, leaving 10 bases between the germline ends. Looked up from germline, CDR1 is LGHDT and CDR2 is YNNKEL (reference sequence). This CDR3 has 13 residues. CDR3 sequence (DNA): TGTGCCAGCAACGGCAGGGGGAACACTGAAGCTTTCTTT. It yields the protein CASNGRGNTEAFF.

The genes are TRBV2 and TRBJ2-1; possibly TRBD2 for D (6 bases). This CDR3 contains 14 residues. Trimming shortened V by 6 bases and J by 6 bases, and 15 bases separated the two germline ends. From germline, CDR1 is SNHLY and CDR2 FYNNEI. Written as DNA, the CDR3 is TGTGCCAGCAGGCCAGCGGGCTACCTCAATGAGCAGTTCTTC. Translating gives CASRPAGYLNEQFF. Full variable domain (missing parts from reference TRBV2 and TRBJ2-1): EPEVTQTPSHQVTQMGQEVILRCVPISNHLYFYWYRQILGQKVEFLVSFYNNEISEKSEIFDDQFSVERPDGSNFTLKIRSTKLEDSAMYFCASRPAGYLNEQFFGPGTRLTVL.

The DNA for the CDR3 is TGTGCCAGCAGCCCCAAGATCCCAAACCGGGACAGGGTCGAACCCGCGAACACCGGGGAGCTGTTTTTT. Protein sequence: CASSPKIPNRDRVEPANTGELFF. This chain connects TRBV9 to TRBJ2-2; 9 bases agree with TRBD1. The CDR3 has 23 residues. The germline V gene has CDR1 SGDLS and CDR2 YYNGEE. Losses at the gene ends were 4 bases for V and 0 bases for J; bases not matched to a gene: 25.

This rearrangement joins TRBV7-8 to TRBJ2-2; 10 nucleotides agree with TRBD1. V was pared by 10 bases and J by 6 bases, with 8 bases of the junction left unmatched. CDR3 length: 14 residues. Germline assignment: CDR1 SGHVS and CDR2 FQNEAQ. The chain's CDR3 is CAIAGQGLPGELFF. The CDR3 DNA reads as TGTGCCATCGCGGGACAGGGGTTACCCGGGGAGCTGTTTTTT.

The chain links TRBV28 to TRBJ2-7, with D perhaps TRBD2 (5 bases). V lost 6 bases, J lost 1 base, and 19 bases lay in between. CDR1 and CDR2 from the germline V gene are MDHEN and SYDVKM. The CDR3 sequence is 16 residues long. CDR3 coding DNA: TGTGCCAGCAGAGCATTAGCGACGAGAGCTTCCTACGAGCAGTACTTC. Protein product: CASRALATRASYEQYF. The whole variable domain, remainder taken from reference TRBV28 and TRBJ2-7, is DVKVTQSSRYLVKRTGEKVFLECVQDMDHENMFWYRQDPGLGLRLIYFSYDVKMKEKGDIPEGYSVSREKKERFSLILESASTNQTSMYLCASRALATRASYEQYFGPGTRLTVT.

V usage is TRBV4-1 and J usage is TRBJ2-1; 9 positions match TRBD2. J gave up 4 bases and V 1 base, and 14 bases lay outside the gene matches. The germline CDR1 and CDR2 sequences are MGHRA and YSYEKL. This CDR3 contains 19 residues. The CDR3 coding sequence is TGCGCCAGCAGCCAAGTGCCTCCTCCGGCGGGAGGGGGGTACAATGAGCAGTTCTTC. This translates into CASSQVPPPAGGGYNEQFF.

The chain employs TRBV9 and TRBJ1-2; 9 nucleotides align to TRBD1. The CDR3 is 14 amino acids. CDR1 and CDR2 from the germline V gene are SGDLS and YYNGEE. Germline trimming cut 3 bases from V and 2 bases from J; bases unmatched to any gene: 2. The CDR3 reads CASSEGQGNYGYTF. CDR3 nucleotides: TGTGCCAGCAGCGAGGGACAGGGAAACTATGGCTACACCTTC.

J is TRBJ1-2 and V is TRBV6-1, with D unclear. This CDR3 region has 13 residues. Germline CDR1 and CDR2: MNHNS and SASEGT. Between the trimmed V and J ends, which lost 3 bases and 8 bases, there was a span of 13 bases. The CDR3 DNA is TGTGCCAGCAGTGAGGACTACGGAGGAGGCTACACCTTC. Translating it yields CASSEDYGGGYTF.

The chain couples TRBV3-1 (or the pseudogene TRBV3-2) to TRBJ1-5; no definite D call. Trimming took 1 base from V and 1 from J, leaving 8 bases between them. The CDR3 sequence is 15 residues long. From germline, CDR1 is LGHDT and CDR2 YNNKEL (reference sequence). The CDR3 loop is CASSQGRNSNQPQHF. Written as DNA, the CDR3 is TGTGCCAGCAGCCAAGGCAGGAACAGCAATCAGCCCCAGCATTTT.

The genes are TRBV11-3 and TRBJ2-1; 12 bases match TRBD2. CDR3 length: 15 amino acids. Germline CDR1 is SGHNT and CDR2 is YENEEA. Losses at the gene ends were 5 bases for V and 6 bases for J; bases not matched to a gene: 5. Here the CDR3 reads CASSQTSGSGNEQFF. CDR3 nucleotide sequence: TGTGCCAGCAGCCAGACTAGCGGGAGTGGCAATGAGCAGTTCTTC.